The rows below give T cell receptor beta chains drawn from one sample of a study of T cell responses to AZD1222 COVID-19 vaccine. This table comes from immunoSEQ multiplex PCR, and its TCRdb copy is limited to in-frame clones, with some not included. The sample lists roughly 160,000 clones; under 95% were seen once. The specimen was peripheral blood, collected 28 days after the second AZD1222 dose. These receptors originate from an adult who received the AZD1222 COVID-19 vaccine. CDR3s include the opening cysteine and the closing phenylalanine or tryptophan. D genes are given only for firm matches. For some rows the clone size is stated as once, few or many, or as a class when expanded; others skip it.

j_call v_call d_call clone_size cdr3_aa cdr3_nt
TRBJ1-2 TRBV18 TRBD1 . CASSPGTGGGYTF TGTGCCAGCTCACCGGGAACAGGGGGTGGCTACACCTTC
TRBJ2-3 TRBV6-4 . . CASSLSGTSTDTQYF TGTGCCAGCAGTCTTAGCGGAACTAGCACAGATACGCAGTATTTT
TRBJ1-5 TRBV5-6 TRBD1 . CASSTRTGTQPQHF TGTGCCAGCAGCACCAGGACAGGCACTCAGCCCCAGCATTTT
TRBJ1-3 TRBV7-9 . once CASSLGRSSGNTIYF TGTGCCAGCAGCTTGGGACGAAGCTCTGGAAACACCATATATTTT
TRBJ1-6 TRBV6-5 . . CASSSQGWGNSPLHF TGTGCCAGCAGTTCCCAGGGGTGGGGTAATTCACCCCTCCACTTT
TRBJ1-2 TRBV7-2 . . CASSLMGANYGYTF TGTGCCAGCAGCTTAATGGGAGCTAACTATGGCTACACCTTC
TRBJ1-1 TRBV19 TRBD1 . CASSITGGTEAFF TGTGCCAGTAGTATCACAGGGGGCACTGAAGCTTTCTTT
TRBJ2-1 TRBV10-3 . . CAISVGTSNNEQFF TGTGCCATCAGTGTCGGGACTTCAAACAATGAGCAGTTCTTC
TRBJ1-1 TRBV5-4 . . CASSLVRGNTEAFF TGTGCCAGCAGCTTGGTGCGGGGTAACACTGAAGCTTTCTTT
TRBJ2-7 TRBV9 TRBD2 once CASSVGVAGGPGEQYF TGTGCCAGCAGCGTAGGGGTAGCGGGAGGCCCTGGTGAGCAGTACTTC
TRBJ2-7 TRBV3-1/TRBV3-2 TRBD2 . CASSRGGLAGAYEQYF TGTGCCAGCAGCCGGGGTGGGCTAGCGGGAGCCTACGAGCAGTACTTC
TRBJ2-7 TRBV29-1 TRBD2 . CSVVGGDWEQYF TGCAGCGTAGTGGGGGGGGACTGGGAGCAGTACTTC
TRBJ1-3 TRBV4-1 . . CASSQAGMSSGNTIYF TGCGCCAGCAGCCAAGCTGGGATGAGCTCTGGAAACACCATATATTTT
TRBJ2-2 TRBV4-2 TRBD1 . CASSPGPGQSTGELFF TGTGCCAGCAGCCCAGGACCGGGACAGTCCACCGGGGAGCTGTTTTTT
TRBJ2-3 TRBV7-9 . once CASSLRVAPDTQYF TGTGCCAGCAGCTTACGAGTAGCTCCAGATACGCAGTATTTT
TRBJ2-5 TRBV27 . . CASSVYWPRTQETQYF TGTGCCAGCAGTGTCTATTGGCCCAGGACGCAAGAGACCCAGTACTTC
TRBJ1-3 TRBV6-5 . . CASSWDPSGNTIYF TGTGCCAGCAGTTGGGACCCATCTGGAAACACCATATATTTT
TRBJ1-3 TRBV28 . . CASSLIQSSGNTIYF TGTGCCAGCAGTCTCATTCAGAGCTCTGGAAACACCATATATTTT
TRBJ1-1 TRBV3-1/TRBV3-2 . . CASSQELRSTEAFF TGTGCCAGCAGCCAAGAACTGAGGTCCACTGAAGCTTTCTTT
TRBJ2-3 TRBV7-2 TRBD2 . CASSPGGGTDTQYF TGTGCCAGCAGCCCCGGGGGGGGCACAGATACGCAGTATTTT
TRBJ2-7 TRBV30 . . CAWSEAGREFLSEGYEQYF TGTGCCTGGAGCGAGGCGGGTAGGGAGTTCTTAAGTGAAGGCTACGAGCAGTACTTC
TRBJ1-2 TRBV6-5 . once CASTAGQLYGYTF TGTGCCAGCACCGCCGGCCAGCTATATGGCTACACCTTC
TRBJ1-3 TRBV7-9 TRBD1 . CASFRRTGDRGTIYF TGTGCCAGCTTCAGAAGGACAGGCGATCGGGGCACCATATATTTT
TRBJ2-1 TRBV29-1 . . CSVVSPENKGIYNEQFF TGCAGCGTTGTAAGTCCAGAGAACAAGGGAATTTACAATGAGCAGTTCTTC
TRBJ1-2 TRBV6-4 . . CASSPGGGGGGYTF TGTGCCAGCAGTCCTGGCGGTGGAGGGGGAGGCTACACCTTC
TRBJ2-1 TRBV29-1 TRBD1 . CSALDRGRYEQFF TGCAGCGCCTTGGACAGGGGGAGGTATGAGCAGTTCTTC
TRBJ1-5 TRBV20-1 . . CSASLGGSNQPQHF TGCAGTGCTAGTCTTGGGGGAAGCAATCAGCCCCAGCATTTT
TRBJ1-5 TRBV19 . . CASSSGSPLWNQPQHF TGTGCCAGTAGTAGCGGGTCCCCTTTGTGGAATCAGCCCCAGCATTTT
TRBJ1-2 TRBV5-1 . . CASSPDIHSSLNYGYTF TGCGCCAGCAGCCCGGACATACACTCTTCGTTAAACTATGGCTACACCTTC
TRBJ2-3 TRBV7-2 TRBD2 . CASSFTGTSGRSRDTQYF TGTGCCAGCAGCTTTACCGGGACTAGCGGGAGGAGTAGGGATACGCAGTATTTT
TRBJ1-2 TRBV29-1 . . CSVEEAPGGNYGYTF TGCAGCGTTGAAGAGGCCCCCGGGGGGAACTATGGCTACACCTTC
TRBJ2-7 TRBV7-9 TRBD1 . CASSLGTGVYEQYF TGTGCCAGCAGCCTAGGGACAGGGGTATACGAGCAGTACTTC
TRBJ1-4 TRBV19 . . CASSTPAAVLVFF TGTGCCAGTAGTACCCCGGCAGCCGTGCTAGTGTTTTTT
TRBJ1-5 TRBV19 . . CASSSVSRVLPQHF TGTGCCAGTAGTAGCGTCTCCCGCGTATTGCCCCAGCATTTT
TRBJ2-7 TRBV11-2 . . CASSLGGGPSTAYEQYF TGTGCCAGCAGCTTAGGAGGGGGGCCTTCAACAGCCTACGAGCAGTACTTC
TRBJ1-5 TRBV30 TRBD1 . CAWSVRQGNQPQHF TGTGCCTGGAGTGTAAGACAGGGGAATCAGCCCCAGCATTTT
TRBJ2-7 TRBV7-2 . . CASSLDGNYEQYF TGTGCCAGCAGCTTAGACGGAAACTACGAGCAGTACTTC
TRBJ2-2 TRBV21-1 . . CANRSGAGGELFF TGTGCCAACCGGTCAGGGGCTGGCGGGGAGCTGTTTTTT
TRBJ1-1 TRBV27 . . CASSWGGIKAEAFF TGTGCCAGCAGTTGGGGGGGAATAAAGGCTGAAGCTTTCTTT
TRBJ1-1 TRBV10-3 . . CAISESGIAEAFF TGTGCCATCAGTGAGTCTGGGATAGCTGAAGCTTTCTTT
TRBJ1-1 TRBV15 . once CATDRGMNTEAFF TGTGCCACAGACCGGGGGATGAACACTGAAGCTTTCTTT
TRBJ1-2 TRBV6-6 TRBD1 once CASSYPGTGVYGYTF TGTGCCAGCAGTTACCCCGGGACAGGGGTTTATGGCTACACCTTC
TRBJ1-1 TRBV28 TRBD1 . CASTVGRDRPNAFF TGTGCCAGCACCGTTGGCCGGGACAGGCCGAATGCTTTCTTT
TRBJ1-6 TRBV3-1/TRBV3-2 . . CASSQAARSPLHF TGTGCCAGCAGCCAAGCGGCTCGGTCACCCCTCCACTTT
TRBJ1-1 TRBV9 TRBD1 . CASSPSWDRGTEAFF TGTGCCAGCAGCCCCTCCTGGGACAGGGGGACAGAAGCTTTCTTT
TRBJ2-1 TRBV19 TRBD2 once CASSIGTSATDEQFF TGTGCCAGTAGTATTGGGACTAGCGCGACGGATGAGCAGTTCTTC
TRBJ1-2 TRBV7-2 . . CASSRSLLAFGYTF TGTGCCAGCAGCCGTTCGCTTTTGGCATTTGGCTACACCTTC
TRBJ1-1 TRBV30 TRBD1 . CAWSRQGGTEAFF TGTGCCTGGAGTAGACAGGGGGGCACTGAAGCTTTCTTT
TRBJ1-5 TRBV5-5 . . CASSFRTADSNQPQHF TGTGCCAGCAGCTTTAGAACAGCAGATAGCAATCAGCCCCAGCATTTT
TRBJ2-7 TRBV3-1/TRBV3-2 . . CASSQVGEQRSYEQYF TGTGCCAGCAGCCAAGTGGGTGAACAGCGCTCCTACGAGCAGTACTTC
TRBJ2-2 TRBV14 . . CASSQVTPGWLFF TGTGCCAGCAGCCAAGTGACCCCTGGTTGGCTGTTTTTT
TRBJ1-2 TRBV27 TRBD1 once CASSLGSGTGARGYTF TGTGCCAGCAGTTTAGGTTCGGGGACAGGGGCGCGAGGCTACACCTTC
TRBJ1-2 TRBV19 . . CASSRNRVSDAHYGYTF TGTGCCAGTAGCCGTAACAGGGTCTCGGATGCTCACTATGGCTACACCTTC
TRBJ1-1 TRBV19 . . CASSPGRMNTEAFF TGTGCCAGTTCCCCAGGGCGTATGAACACTGAAGCTTTCTTT
TRBJ2-5 TRBV2 . . CASSGGGSRWETQYF TGTGCCAGCAGTGGCGGAGGTAGCAGGTGGGAGACCCAGTACTTC